Below are 11 T cell receptor beta chains sequenced from a single sample in a study of monozygotic twins with inflammatory bowel disease. From its re-call of the 5' RACE reads, TCRdb lists each CDR3 protein once, without DNA. Listed are 300,000 to 400,000 distinct CDR3 sequences; 2% to 2.5% falls within the top ten. The sequenced sample consisted of blood. The receptors derive from a human donor with ulcerative colitis or Crohn's disease, or a healthy co-twin of an affected twin (not recorded which).

This sequence joins TRBV10-3 and TRBJ2-3; TCRdb outputs TRBD1, but without DNA this stays unchecked. Germline CDR1 is ENHRY and CDR2 is SYGVKD. The CDR3 is 16 amino acids. This chain's CDR3 is CAISEYRTASTDTQYF.

The V call is TRBV28, the J call TRBJ2-7; TCRdb's D call, TRBD1, is unchecked because there is no DNA. Germline CDR1 and CDR2: MDHEN and SYDVKM. The CDR3 spans 14 residues. CDR3 region: CASSPSAGAREQYF.

J is TRBJ1-4 and V is TRBV20-1; with no DNA, the TCRdb D assignment of TRBD1 cannot be verified. Germline V gives CDR1 DFQATT, CDR2 SNEGSKA (reference sequence). This CDR3 spans 12 amino acids. The CDR3 reads CSARHRGEKLFF.

The chain joins TRBV9 to TRBJ2-2; the TCRdb call, TRBD2, lacks DNA for checking. This CDR3 has 16 amino acids. Germline-derived CDR1 and CDR2 are SGDLS and YYNGEE. The CDR3 sequence is CASSVEAGGSTGELFF.

This chain uses TRBV1 with TRBJ2-5. TRBV1 is a pseudogene segment. The CDR3 runs to 17 residues. The CDR3 is CTSSQDGTSDPRETQYF.

This sequence joins TRBV5-1 and TRBJ2-7; TCRdb returns TRBD1, unconfirmable since there is no DNA. The CDR3 consists of 15 residues. Germline loops: CDR1 SGHRS, CDR2 YFSETQ. CDR3 region: CASSLAPGLDYEQYF.

The chain employs TRBV5-1 and TRBJ1-3. This CDR3 is 15 amino acids long. The germline gives CDR1 SGHRS, CDR2 YFSETQ. The CDR3 protein is CASSSAGDSGNTIYF.

CDR3 region: CASRLSGGINYGYTF. The J gene is TRBJ1-2, the V gene TRBV27; TCRdb lists TRBD1, though no DNA is available to test this call. Germline V gives CDR1 MNHEY, CDR2 SMNVEV (reference sequence). CDR3 length: 15 amino acids.

The chain is built from TRBV20-1 and TRBJ1-2; the D call from TCRdb, TRBD1, cannot be confirmed without DNA. Germline loops: CDR1 DFQATT, CDR2 SNEGSKA (reference sequence). The CDR3 consists of 16 residues. The CDR3 loop reads CSARAETGPLNYGYTF.

The chain has TRBV20-1 and TRBJ1-1; TCRdb designates TRBD1, a call that cannot be tested without DNA. Germline CDR1 DFQATT, CDR2 SNEGSKA (reference sequence). There are 13 residues in the CDR3. This CDR3 is CSAPGRGNTEAFF.

This chain uses TRBV5-1 with TRBJ2-3; TCRdb's D call, TRBD1, is unchecked because there is no DNA. The CDR3 runs 16 residues. CDR1 and CDR2 (germline): SGHRS, YFSETQ. CDR3 in amino acids: CASSLASSGTTDTQYF.